This TCR beta chain was obtained from a study of identical twins. TCRdb passed the 5' RACE reads through MiXCR, listing each CDR3 protein once. Of about 660,000 distinct CDR3 sequences in the sample, around 8.6% were seen once. These same data were also listed under a study on yellow fever vaccine responses in identical twins.

The sequence was collected from a woman younger than 30 in good health. Sequences were obtained from PBMCs.

CDR3 loop: CSVEDGRNTEAFF. For the CDR3, the DNA is TGCAGCGTTGAGGACGGACGGAACACTGAAGCTTTCTTT. The rearrangement joins TRBV29-1 to TRBJ1-1; D not resolved. The germline V and J ends were trimmed by 3 bases and 1 base, with 9 bases remaining between them. The CDR3 spans 13 residues. Per germline, CDR1 SQVTM and CDR2 ANQGSEA.